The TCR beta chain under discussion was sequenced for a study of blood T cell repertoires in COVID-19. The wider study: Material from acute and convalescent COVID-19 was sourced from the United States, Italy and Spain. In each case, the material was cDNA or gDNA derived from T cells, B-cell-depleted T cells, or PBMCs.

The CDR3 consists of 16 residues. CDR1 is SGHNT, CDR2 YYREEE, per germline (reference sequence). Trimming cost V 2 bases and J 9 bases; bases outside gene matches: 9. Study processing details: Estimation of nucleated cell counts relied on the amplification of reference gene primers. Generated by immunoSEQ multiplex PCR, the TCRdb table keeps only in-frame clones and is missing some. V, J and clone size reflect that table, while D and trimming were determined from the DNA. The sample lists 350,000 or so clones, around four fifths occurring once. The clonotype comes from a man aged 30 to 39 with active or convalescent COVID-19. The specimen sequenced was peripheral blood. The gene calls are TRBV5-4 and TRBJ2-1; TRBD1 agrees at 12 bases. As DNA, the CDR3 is TGTGCCAGCAGCTTCGGGGGACAGGGGGCGCCGATTGAGCAGTTCTTC. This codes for CASSFGGQGAPIEQFF.